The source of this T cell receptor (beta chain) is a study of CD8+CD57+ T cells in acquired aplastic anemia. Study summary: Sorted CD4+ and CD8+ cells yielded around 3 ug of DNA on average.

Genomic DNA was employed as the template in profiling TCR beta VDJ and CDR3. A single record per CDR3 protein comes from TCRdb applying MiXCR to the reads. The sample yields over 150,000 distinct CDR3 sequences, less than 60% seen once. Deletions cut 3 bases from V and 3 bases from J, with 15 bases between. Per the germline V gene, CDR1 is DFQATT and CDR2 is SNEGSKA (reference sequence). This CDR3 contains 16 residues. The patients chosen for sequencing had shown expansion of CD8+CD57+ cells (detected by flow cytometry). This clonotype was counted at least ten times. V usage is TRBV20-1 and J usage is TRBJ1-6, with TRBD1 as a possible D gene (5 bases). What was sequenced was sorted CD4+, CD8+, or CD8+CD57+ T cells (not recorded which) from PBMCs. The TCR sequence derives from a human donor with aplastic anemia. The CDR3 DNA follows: TGCAGTGCTAGGCCGGAGGGGATCGGCTATAATTCACCCCTCCACTTT. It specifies CSARPEGIGYNSPLHF.